A selection of T cell receptor beta chains follows, all from one sample in a study of blood T cell repertoires in COVID-19. Using immunoSEQ multiplex PCR, the repertoire was profiled, and TCRdb retains in-frame clones only, with some absent. The data contain about 270,000 clones, 80% to 90% of them singletons. Sequencing was carried out using peripheral blood. All receptors come from a woman aged 70-85 years with acute or convalescent COVID-19. Both conserved end residues are part of each CDR3.

TRBJ1-6 | TRBV7-8 | CASSLARGDSPLHF
TRBJ1-2 | TRBV3-1/TRBV3-2 | CASSQDWDGRGYTF
TRBJ2-1 | TRBV5-1 | CASTLSLGLAGSNEQFF
TRBJ1-3 | TRBV10-2 | CASSEGAVISGNTIYF
TRBJ2-7 | TRBV4-1 | CASSQPRSRIHEQYF
TRBJ2-3 | TRBV7-9 | CASSLNRGTDTQYF
TRBJ1-6 | TRBV3-1/TRBV3-2 | CASSQGAWGRLDSPLHF
TRBJ1-1 | TRBV6-5 | CASSYSGAGMNTEAFF
TRBJ2-2 | TRBV19 | CASSIIGTANTGELFF
TRBJ1-3 | TRBV3-1/TRBV3-2 | CASSQRRDSGNTIYF
TRBJ1-2 | TRBV2 | CASSDGYYGYTF
TRBJ2-5 | TRBV11-1 | CASSYSTGETQYF
TRBJ1-6 | TRBV9 | CASSEGGNSPLHF
TRBJ2-1 | TRBV10-3 | CAISEGTHQFF
TRBJ2-5 | TRBV6-6 | CASRPLAGALVTQYF
TRBJ2-7 | TRBV11-3 | CASSNRGGGVYF
TRBJ1-2 | TRBV9 | CASSVRRMALPGGYGYTF
TRBJ2-7 | TRBV27 | CASARGAEYEQYF
TRBJ1-2 | TRBV2 | CASSERGAGYGYTF
TRBJ2-2 | TRBV3-1/TRBV3-2 | CASSPRTSHNTGELFF
TRBJ2-6 | TRBV29-1 | CSVAPGSSGANVLTF
TRBJ2-6 | TRBV28 | CASRTQGTGANVLTF
TRBJ1-5 | TRBV28 | CAASGGSIQPQHF
TRBJ2-7 | TRBV6-5 | CATRRQGFGEQYF
TRBJ2-3 | TRBV7-6 | CASSSQGRTQYF
TRBJ1-4 | TRBV5-6 | CASSLGRSEKLFF
TRBJ2-6 | TRBV7-9 | CASSLGTIPSGANVLTF
TRBJ1-1 | TRBV3-1/TRBV3-2 | CASSSGSGAFF
TRBJ1-4 | TRBV19 | CASSILGHRKTNEKLFF
TRBJ1-2 | TRBV24-1 | CATSDPGQGGFGYTF
TRBJ2-5 | TRBV7-3 | CASSPTGGPGETQYF
TRBJ1-2 | TRBV7-8 | CASSLTTGFSGYTF
TRBJ1-2 | TRBV4-1 | CASSQRDRDDYGYTF
TRBJ1-5 | TRBV3-1/TRBV3-2 | CASSQDSGENQPQHF
TRBJ1-1 | TRBV30 | CAWSPTGVNTEAFF
TRBJ2-2 | TRBV7-2 | CASSIGGANTGELFF
TRBJ1-5 | TRBV6-1 | CASSESLNSNQPQHF
TRBJ1-1 | TRBV21-1 | CASSTKDRRCAEAFF
TRBJ2-5 | TRBV3-1/TRBV3-2 | CASTLRGGQETQYF
TRBJ1-1 | TRBV5-4 | CASSWRRGRNTEAFF
TRBJ1-6 | TRBV3-1/TRBV3-2 | CASSPGGEPLHF